This T cell receptor beta chain appears in the sequencing data of a study of patients and donors after allogeneic stem cell transplantation. TCRdb used MiXCR to reprocess the RT-PCR reads, holding one entry per CDR3 protein. This sample has 150,000 to 200,000 distinct CDR3 sequences, with about 30% found just once. The V end was cut by 5 bases, the J end by 3 bases, with 9 bases between. Germline values: CDR1 SGHTA, CDR2 FQGTGA. The CDR3 consists of 13 residues. The sequenced sample consisted of blood, either unsorted or a sorted T cell fraction (not recorded which). The receptor was isolated from a human donor who was either an allogeneic HSCT recipient or a stem cell or donor lymphocyte infusion donor (not recorded which). It is not recorded whose cells these are; they may come from a transplant donor. The chain recombines TRBV7-3 with TRBJ2-3; D is perhaps TRBD2 (6 bases). The CDR3 protein is CASSKGLTDTQYF. The CDR3 coding sequence is TGTGCCAGCAGCAAGGGACTTACAGATACGCAGTATTTT.